This TCR beta chain was sequenced during a study of cytomegalovirus exposure and HLA in healthy donors. Study-level points and caveats: Across donors, presence/absence analyses took sequencing depth to be roughly uniform.

PCR involved 60 Vbeta and 13 Jbeta primers. TCRdb keeps only in-frame clones here, not all; method: immunoSEQ multiplex PCR. The table records 90,000 to 120,000 clones, over 70% of them present only once. As regards this clone: Its antigen is still unknown.

V was pared by 4 bases and J by 4 bases, with 8 bases between. The CDR3 extends over 12 amino acids. Germline values: CDR1 LNHDA, CDR2 SQIVND (reference sequence). The gene calls are TRBV19 and TRBJ2-7; D unclear. The source material was PBMCs. This receptor was identified in a man younger than 45 in good health and CMV-seronegative. The chain's CDR3 is CASSKPGYEQYF. In DNA, the CDR3 is TGTGCCAGTAGTAAACCGGGTTACGAGCAGTACTTC.